These 14 T cell receptor beta chains originate from one sample sequenced in a study of graft-versus-host responses after intestinal transplantation. Sequenced by immunoSEQ multiplex PCR; TCRdb stores in-frame clones only, minus some. Of approximately 24,000 clones listed, 85% to 95% are singletons. The input for sequencing was PBMCs, taken almost 40 days after intestinal transplant. All receptors derive from a human patient who received an intestinal transplant, so some T cells may come from the graft donor.

J is TRBJ2-3 and V is TRBV28; no reliable D call. The germline V and J ends were trimmed by 2 bases and 9 bases, with 9 bases remaining between them. There are 12 residues in the CDR3. In germline, CDR1 is MDHEN, CDR2 SYDVKM. The CDR3 bases are TGTGCCAGCAGTTTAGGGTCCACGACGCAGTATTTT. It is translated as CASSLGSTTQYF.

The CDR3 loop reads CASRPTRSSYNEQFF. For the CDR3, the DNA is TGTGCCAGCAGACCCACCCGAAGCTCCTACAATGAGCAGTTCTTC. The chain links TRBV28 to TRBJ2-1; D not resolved. Germline V lookup: CDR1 MDHEN, CDR2 SYDVKM. Trimming left V 6 bases short and J 0 bases short, with 12 bases between. This CDR3 region has 15 residues.

This clone has more than one count but fewer than ten. V is TRBV7-3 and J is TRBJ2-7; tentatively, D is TRBD2 (6 bases). The CDR3 is made up of 16 amino acids. Per the germline V gene, CDR1 is SGHTA and CDR2 is FQGTGA. The V and J ends lost 2 bases and 1 base respectively, with 15 bases between them. The CDR3 reads CASSLGGSARSYEQYF. CDR3 sequence (DNA): TGTGCCAGCAGCTTAGGAGGGAGCGCCAGGTCCTACGAGCAGTACTTC.

The chain couples TRBV28 to TRBJ1-6; 8 bases agree with TRBD1. Trimming cost V 6 bases and J 10 bases; bases outside gene matches: 20. CDR1 MDHEN and CDR2 SYDVKM come from the germline V gene. CDR3 length equals 18 residues. As DNA, the CDR3 is TGTGCCAGCAGAAAAAACGCGGGACAGGTCGGGTGGCGGTCACCCCTCCACTTT. Protein sequence: CASRKNAGQVGWRSPLHF.

The V and J genes are TRBV9 and TRBJ2-7; 10 nucleotides align to TRBD1. The germline gives CDR1 SGDLS, CDR2 YYNGEE. Germline trimming cut 0 bases from V and 6 bases from J; bases unmatched to any gene: 0. The CDR3 is made up of 13 amino acids. The CDR3 spells CASSVGTGGEQYF. DNA for the CDR3: TGTGCCAGCAGCGTAGGGACAGGGGGCGAGCAGTACTTC.

The J gene is TRBJ2-4, the V gene TRBV28; D unresolved. Germline V gives CDR1 MDHEN, CDR2 SYDVKM. V was trimmed by 6 bases and J by 7 bases, leaving 19 bases between them. The CDR3 length is 15 residues. Here the CDR3 reads CASSLSMVPTNIQYF. The CDR3 DNA follows: TGTGCCAGCAGCCTAAGTATGGTGCCTACGAACATTCAGTACTTC.

The chain has TRBV11-3 and TRBJ2-3; no reliable D call. Between the trimmed V and J ends, which lost 5 bases and 9 bases, there was a span of 21 bases. The CDR3 spans 15 residues. Germline loops: CDR1 SGHNT, CDR2 YENEEA. CDR3 in amino acids: CASSVLRLAVWTQYF. The CDR3 DNA follows: TGTGCCAGCAGCGTCCTCAGACTCGCAGTCTGGACGCAGTATTTT.

This chain joins TRBV28 and TRBJ2-2; D uncertain. The V and J ends lost 7 bases and 0 bases respectively, with 3 bases between them. CDR1 is MDHEN, CDR2 SYDVKM, per germline. The CDR3 has 12 amino acids. CDR3 protein: CASTANTGELFF. DNA for the CDR3: TGTGCCAGCACCGCGAACACCGGGGAGCTGTTTTTT.

The chain carries TRBV28 and TRBJ2-3; TRBD2 might be the D (6 bases). The CDR3 runs to 16 residues. CDR1 is MDHEN, CDR2 SYDVKM, per germline. V lost 5 bases, J lost 6 bases, and 21 bases lay in between. CDR3 nucleotide sequence: TGTGCCAGCAGTCCAGCTTGGGACGGAGGGCCGGATACGCAGTATTTT. Amino acid sequence: CASSPAWDGGPDTQYF.

This chain joins TRBV9 and TRBJ2-2; 7 bases align to TRBD2. V lost 2 bases and J lost 5; bases outside the gene matches: 6. CDR1 and CDR2 (germline): SGDLS, YYNGEE. The CDR3 loop spans 15 amino acids. Written as DNA, the CDR3 is TGTGCCAGCAGCGTGAATTGGCGGGAGACCGGGGAGCTGTTTTTT. Amino acid sequence: CASSVNWRETGELFF.

The chain recombines TRBV27 with TRBJ2-7; no clear D gene. The CDR3 has 14 amino acids. V was cut by 3 bases and J by 3 bases, with 12 bases left in between. Per the germline V gene, CDR1 is MNHEY and CDR2 is SMNVEV (reference sequence). The CDR3 protein is CASSLGRAGYEQYF. The CDR3 region has the DNA TGTGCCAGCAGTTTGGGTCGGGCTGGCTACGAGCAGTACTTC.

The rearrangement uses TRBV7-6 and TRBJ2-3; the D gene could be TRBD1 or TRBD2 (5 bases each). This CDR3 is built from 16 residues. The germline gives CDR1 SGHVS, CDR2 FNYEAQ. The V end was cut by 6 bases, the J end by 5 bases, with 21 bases between. CDR3 coding DNA: TGTGCCAGCAGTTCTAGGCTGGGACCTCCAGGAGATACGCAGTATTTT. Amino acids: CASSSRLGPPGDTQYF.

V gene TRBV7-6 combines with J gene TRBJ1-2, with D hard to call. The CDR3 covers 14 residues. V was cut by 3 bases and J by 3 bases, with 11 bases left in between. Germline-derived CDR1 and CDR2 are SGHVS and FNYEAQ. This CDR3 reads CASSLGTPDYGYTF. CDR3 in DNA: TGTGCCAGCAGCTTGGGCACGCCTGACTATGGCTACACCTTC.

The table lists this clone with a few counts. The chain combines TRBV7-2 with TRBJ1-1, with D unresolved. Looked up from germline, CDR1 is SGHTA and CDR2 is FQGNSA. With 1 base removed from V and 4 bases from J, the gap between germline ends came to 1 base. This CDR3 has 11 residues. The CDR3 spells CASSLGTEAFF. CDR3 in DNA: TGTGCCAGCAGCTTAGGCACTGAAGCTTTCTTT.